Each of the 30 T cell receptor beta chains below was sequenced from the same sample in a study of T cell repertoires in cytomegalovirus infection (dated by TCRdb to about 2019). Sequencing was carried out with an Illumina HiSeq 1500. TCRdb passed the public sequencing reads through fastp at Q25 and MiXCR, retaining productive beta sequences. Each CDR3 protein appears once, grouped with its most common genes and DNA. Within this sample are hundreds of thousands of distinct CDR3 sequences, with about a tenth of them counted one time only. The biggest ten clones account for more than 2.5% of the sample. Material: PBMCs. These receptors were collected from a human donor in good health (CMV status not recorded). Some clones in this sample may be carry-over from other donors' samples.

The CDR3 loop reads CSAGTGIYEQYF. In nucleotides, the CDR3 is TGCAGCGCCGGGACAGGTATCTACGAGCAGTACTTC. V is TRBV29-1 and J is TRBJ2-7; TRBD1 agrees at 8 bases. Trimming cost V 7 bases and J 3 bases; bases outside gene matches: 5. Germline values: CDR1 SQVTM, CDR2 ANQGSEA. This CDR3 has 12 residues.

At least ten counts were recorded for this clonotype. The chain carries TRBV5-4 and TRBJ2-1; TRBD2 agrees at 10 bases. CDR1 SGHNT and CDR2 YYREEE come from the germline V gene (reference sequence). This CDR3 has 15 amino acids. V was clipped by 0 bases and J by 13 bases; unmatched bases: 10. CDR3 residues: CASSLDSGGARFQFF. The DNA for the CDR3 is TGTGCCAGCAGCTTGGACAGCGGGGGGGCTAGGTTCCAGTTCTTC.

This clonotype turned up a few times. The J gene is TRBJ1-1, the V gene TRBV9; D not certain. Germline values: CDR1 SGDLS, CDR2 YYNGEE. The CDR3 is 13 residues long. Trimming left V 2 bases short and J 8 bases short, with 13 bases between. The chain's CDR3 is CASSVDIGGEAFF. The CDR3 DNA reads TGTGCCAGCAGCGTCGACATAGGTGGGGAAGCTTTCTTT.

In its sample, this clonotype was seen a few times. V and J are TRBV20-1 and TRBJ2-3; TRBD1 matches 8 bases. The germline gives CDR1 DFQATT, CDR2 SNEGSKA (reference sequence). V was pared by 1 base and J by 6 bases, with 6 bases of the junction left unmatched. The CDR3 is 14 amino acids. The CDR3 DNA is TGCAGTGCTAGAGGAGCAACAGGGGGGGATACGCAGTATTTT. As protein: CSARGATGGDTQYF.

The table lists this clonotype with many counts. The gene calls are TRBV7-9 and TRBJ1-2; 7 bases fit TRBD1. V trimming: 7 bases; J trimming: 3 bases; junction bases outside the gene matches: 14. Looked up from germline, CDR1 is SEHNR and CDR2 is FQNEAQ (reference sequence). This CDR3 has 16 amino acids. CDR3 loop: CASIGLGGAGDYGYTF. Here the CDR3 DNA reads TGTGCCAGCATCGGATTAGGGGGCGCAGGTGACTATGGCTACACCTTC.

This clonotype has more than one count but fewer than ten. CDR3 nucleotide sequence: TGTGCCAGCAGCTTGAAGGTAGCGGGATCCTACGAGCAGTACTTC. Translating gives CASSLKVAGSYEQYF. This sequence joins TRBV5-4 and TRBJ2-7; 8 bases match TRBD2. J lost 1 base, V lost 1 base, and 4 bases had no gene match. The germline gives CDR1 SGHNT, CDR2 YYREEE (reference sequence). This CDR3 comprises 15 residues.

This clonotype showed up many times. This sequence joins TRBV28 and TRBJ1-4, with TRBD1 as a possible D gene (5 bases). V was trimmed by 3 bases and J by 3 bases, leaving 11 bases between them. CDR3 length: 15 amino acids. Germline lookup yields CDR1 MDHEN and CDR2 SYDVKM. CDR3 in amino acids: CASSFGGASNEKLFF. CDR3 bases: TGTGCCAGCAGTTTCGGAGGGGCGTCTAATGAAAAACTGTTTTTT.

This clonotype came up many times. The CDR3 loop reads CSASAGGQFF. Written as DNA, the CDR3 is TGCAGTGCTAGTGCGGGGGGGCAGTTCTTC. This chain joins TRBV20-1 and TRBJ2-1; 8 positions agree with TRBD2. CDR1 and CDR2 from the germline V gene are DFQATT and SNEGSKA (reference sequence). The junction had 1 base not matched to a gene; V was cut back by 3 bases and J by 12 bases. The CDR3 sequence is 10 residues long.

This clonotype was found many times. J is TRBJ2-3 and V is TRBV6-1, with 8 bases aligning to TRBD1. The CDR3 spans 14 residues. V gave up 8 bases and J gave up 1 base; unmatched junction bases: 5. Germline-derived CDR1 and CDR2 are MNHNS and SASEGT. The CDR3 spells CASDRGLRTDTQYF. CDR3 DNA sequence: TGTGCCAGCGACAGGGGTTTGCGCACAGATACGCAGTATTTT.

This clonotype has at least ten counts. The J gene is TRBJ1-3, the V gene TRBV6-2 or TRBV6-3; D remains ambiguous. CDR3 length: 16 amino acids. Trimming left V 2 bases short and J 0 bases short, with 11 bases between. Per germline, CDR1 MNHEY and CDR2 SVGEGT. CDR3 nucleotides: TGTGCCAGCAGTTACCGACCCAGGAGCTCTGGAAACACCATATATTTT. Protein: CASSYRPRSSGNTIYF.

At least ten counts were recorded for this clonotype. The rearrangement links TRBV6-1 to TRBJ1-1, with D possibly TRBD1 on 5 matching bases. Germline V lookup: CDR1 MNHNS, CDR2 SASEGT. The CDR3 sequence is 13 residues long. V gave up 1 base and J gave up 4 bases, with 7 bases separating them. The CDR3 bases are TGTGCCAGCAGTGAAGTAAGGGGCACTGAAGCTTTCTTT. Translated, it gives CASSEVRGTEAFF.

There are many counts of this clonotype. V gene TRBV20-1 combines with J gene TRBJ2-7; D may be TRBD2 (6 bases). The CDR3 runs to 13 residues. Trimming cost V 4 bases and J 4 bases, with 14 bases left between them. Germline V CDR1 and CDR2: DFQATT, SNEGSKA (reference sequence). This chain's CDR3 is CSANPGTSYEQYF. CDR3 sequence (DNA): TGCAGTGCTAACCCGGGGACTTCTTACGAGCAGTACTTC.

This clonotype occurred a few times. J is TRBJ1-1 and V is TRBV2; 10 bases fit TRBD1. The CDR3 extends over 16 amino acids. V dropped 3 bases and J dropped 3; count of bases not matched to a gene: 7. From germline, CDR1 is SNHLY and CDR2 FYNNEI. The CDR3 loop reads CASSDLRQGAHTEAFF. The CDR3 DNA follows: TGTGCCAGCAGTGATCTAAGACAGGGGGCACACACTGAAGCTTTCTTT.

The V and J genes are TRBV28 and TRBJ1-2; D ambiguous. Trimming took off 4 bases at V and 1 base at J, with 4 bases between the two ends. The length of the CDR3 is 12 residues. Per the germline V gene, CDR1 is MDHEN and CDR2 is SYDVKM. CDR3 in DNA: TGTGCCAGCAGTTCGCTTAACTATGGCTACACCTTC. Protein product: CASSSLNYGYTF.

This rearrangement joins TRBV20-1 to TRBJ1-2; D is uncertain. V gave up 6 bases and J gave up 4 bases, with 27 bases separating them. The germline gives CDR1 DFQATT, CDR2 SNEGSKA (reference sequence). The CDR3 contains 17 residues. CDR3 sequence reads: CSANPYERLSIPYGYTF. The CDR3 nucleotides read TGCAGTGCCAACCCCTACGAGAGACTTTCCATTCCCTATGGCTACACCTTC.

This clonotype was counted at least ten times. The rearrangement joins TRBV7-2 to TRBJ1-1, with D perhaps TRBD1 (5 bases). The length of the CDR3 is 15 residues. V lost 5 bases, J lost 2 bases, and 15 bases lay in between. The germline CDR1 and CDR2 sequences are SGHTA and FQGNSA. CDR3 in amino acids: CASSPTGRVNTEAFF. In nucleotides, the CDR3 is TGTGCCAGCAGCCCCACCGGCAGGGTTAACACTGAAGCTTTCTTT.

This clonotype was detected ten times or more. The gene calls are TRBV7-2 and TRBJ2-1; D uncertain. Germline V CDR1 and CDR2: SGHTA, FQGNSA. The CDR3 has 11 residues. The V end lost 1 base, the J end lost 9 bases, and 4 bases lay between the germline ends. CDR3 protein: CASSLVFEQFF. CDR3 DNA: TGTGCCAGCAGCTTAGTTTTTGAGCAGTTCTTC.

This clonotype has more than one count but fewer than ten. The chain uses TRBV12-3 or TRBV12-4 and TRBJ1-5; D possibly corresponds to TRBD1 (6 bases). This CDR3 is 16 amino acids long. Trimming took off 6 bases at V and 1 base at J, with 16 bases between the two ends. The CDR3 nucleotides read TGTGCCAGCAGGGGGGGGGGGGCTGGGAGCAATCAGCCCCAGCATTTT. Translated: CASRGGGAGSNQPQHF.

This clonotype was counted ten times or more. CDR3 amino acids: CASSEYWDRAQYF. For the CDR3, the DNA is TGTGCCAGCAGTGAATACTGGGATCGAGCCCAGTACTTC. V and J are TRBV25-1 and TRBJ2-5; no definite D call. This CDR3 contains 13 residues. The germline gives CDR1 MGHDK, CDR2 SYGVNS. Deletions cut 0 bases from V and 9 bases from J, with 11 bases between.

The CDR3 loop reads CSARGGVRGRDTQYF. For the CDR3, the DNA is TGCAGCGCCCGGGGGGGGGTAAGGGGAAGAGATACGCAGTATTTT. The V gene is TRBV29-1, the J gene TRBJ2-3, with 8 bases that match TRBD2. This CDR3 is built from 15 residues. Germline V gives CDR1 SQVTM, CDR2 ANQGSEA. V was pared by 7 bases and J by 5 bases, with 14 bases of the junction left unmatched.

This clonotype was seen ten or more times. The rearrangement uses TRBV7-6 and TRBJ1-2, with TRBD1 identical over 11 bases. Germline V gene lookup returns CDR1 SGHVS and CDR2 FNYEAQ. The CDR3 totals 15 residues. V lost 5 bases, J lost 3 bases, and 5 bases stayed unmatched. The CDR3 is CASSPRTGGDYGYTF. The CDR3 DNA is TGTGCCAGCAGCCCCCGGACAGGGGGCGACTATGGCTACACCTTC.

In its sample, this clonotype was seen many times. V and J are TRBV5-6 and TRBJ2-1; 11 bases match TRBD2. The CDR3 runs 18 residues. The V and J ends lost 5 bases and 1 base, in that order; junction bases with no gene match: 11. From germline, CDR1 is SGHDT and CDR2 YYEEEE. The CDR3 region is CASSPGLAAPRSYNEQFF. The CDR3 bases are TGTGCCAGCAGTCCGGGACTAGCGGCGCCCCGGTCCTACAATGAGCAGTTCTTC.

This clonotype was seen repeatedly, ten times or more. The V call is TRBV28, the J call TRBJ2-1; D is perhaps TRBD2 (5 bases). This CDR3 is 11 amino acids long. Looked up from germline, CDR1 is MDHEN and CDR2 is SYDVKM. V was trimmed by 7 bases and J by 11 bases, leaving 12 bases between them. The CDR3 sequence: CASTRGSQQFF. CDR3 nucleotides: TGTGCCAGCACCCGGGGTTCTCAGCAGTTCTTC.

This clonotype was detected ten times or more. This sequence joins TRBV7-2 and TRBJ1-2, with TRBD1 identical over 7 bases. CDR1 is SGHTA and CDR2 is FQGNSA in the germline V gene. The CDR3 spans 13 residues. Germline trimming cut 8 bases from V and 2 bases from J; bases unmatched to any gene: 5. The chain's CDR3 is CASGRDSNYGYTF. The CDR3 nucleotides read TGTGCCAGCGGTAGGGACAGCAACTATGGCTACACCTTC.

This clonotype was picked up a small number of times. The V and J genes are TRBV7-9 and TRBJ1-2; 9 bases map to TRBD1. The CDR3 loop spans 17 amino acids. From germline, CDR1 is SEHNR and CDR2 FQNEAQ (reference sequence). The J segment lost 5 bases and the V segment lost 4 bases, leaving 14 bases of the junction unmatched. The CDR3 DNA reads TGTGCCAGCAGCTCTAGCCCTGACAGGGGGTTAGAGTATGGCTACACCTTC. This translates into CASSSSPDRGLEYGYTF.

This clonotype was recorded at least ten times. This sequence joins TRBV7-2 and TRBJ2-3; 8 positions match TRBD2. CDR1 and CDR2 (germline): SGHTA, FQGNSA. CDR3 size: 16 residues. Trimming cost V 5 bases and J 2 bases; bases outside gene matches: 9. CDR3 loop: CASSPTGSGVTDTQYF. CDR3 coding DNA: TGTGCCAGCAGCCCCACAGGTAGCGGGGTCACAGATACGCAGTATTTT.

This clonotype showed up many times. V gene TRBV7-9 combines with J gene TRBJ2-1; TRBD2 matches at 12 bases. The V gene end was trimmed by 5 bases and the J gene end by 9 bases; junction bases not matched to a gene: 11. The CDR3 sequence is 16 residues long. The germline CDR1 and CDR2 sequences are SEHNR and FQNEAQ (reference sequence). The CDR3 here is CASSPRASGGAFEQFF. In DNA form, the CDR3 reads TGTGCCAGCAGCCCCCGGGCTAGCGGGGGGGCGTTTGAGCAGTTCTTC.

This clonotype was detected many times. The genes are TRBV28 and TRBJ1-3; D is uncertain. Germline CDR1 reads MDHEN; CDR2 reads SYDVKM. This CDR3 is 11 amino acids long. V lost 4 bases, J lost 9 bases, and 7 bases lay in between. As DNA, the CDR3 is TGTGCCAGCAGTTCCACCTCCACCATATATTTT. As protein: CASSSTSTIYF.

This clonotype was found many times. The gene calls are TRBV28 and TRBJ1-5, with D unclear. The germline gives CDR1 MDHEN, CDR2 SYDVKM. Trimming took 3 bases from V and 0 from J, leaving 18 bases between them. This CDR3 has 18 amino acids. The CDR3 DNA reads as TGTGCCAGCAGTTTTTCGAGGGATTTTCCCCTTAGCAATCAGCCCCAGCATTTT. This translates into CASSFSRDFPLSNQPQHF.

This clonotype has only a few counts. The chain combines TRBV18 with TRBJ1-4; 9 bases are shared with TRBD1. Looked up from germline, CDR1 is KGHSH and CDR2 is LQKENI. The CDR3 extends over 21 amino acids. J was trimmed by 0 bases and V by 3 bases; bases with no gene match: 17. CDR3 region: CASSPNYRDREREATNEKLFF. In DNA, the CDR3 is TGTGCCAGCTCACCGAATTACCGGGACAGGGAACGTGAAGCAACTAATGAAAAACTGTTTTTT.